The rows below give T cell receptor beta chains drawn from one sample of a study of T cells in localized non-small cell lung cancer. TCRdb's copy holds only in-frame clones and misses some; the assay was immunoSEQ multiplex PCR. The table records 500 to 600 clones, 20% to 25% of them present only once. Source: lung tumor tissue, taken before any cancer treatment. The receptors were sampled from a male donor aged 60 or over with stage II lung adenocarcinoma. CDR3s include the opening cysteine and the closing phenylalanine or tryptophan. A D gene is named only where the DNA matches it firmly. Expanded clones get a size class; other rows say once, few or many, or leave the size out.

>TRBV11-3|NA|NA|TRBJ1-4
CASSFNAGSEKLFF
TGTGCCAGCAGCTTTAACGCGGGGAGCGAAAAACTGTTTTTT
>TRBV6-8|few|TRBD1|TRBJ2-1
CASSRRQGKRRRDEQFF
TGTGCCAGCAGTAGGAGACAGGGAAAGAGACGCAGGGATGAGCAGTTCTTC
>TRBV6-8|few|TRBD1|TRBJ2-7
CASSYSSGTGSYEQYF
TGTGCCAGCAGTTACTCGTCGGGGACAGGGTCCTACGAGCAGTACTTC
>TRBV9|medium-sized|NA|TRBJ1-2
CASSGAVQRDDGYTF
TGTGCCAGCAGCGGGGCGGTCCAGAGGGACGATGGCTACACCTTC
>TRBV6-8|NA|TRBD1|TRBJ1-1
CASRNSRGQTTEAFF
TGTGCCAGCAGGAACTCAAGGGGACAGACCACTGAAGCTTTCTTT
>TRBV6-8|few|TRBD1|TRBJ1-5
CASTGQYSNQPQHF
TGTGCCAGCACGGGACAGTATAGCAATCAGCCCCAGCATTTT
>TRBV4-1|few|TRBD1|TRBJ2-7
CASSQDLGQGWGEQYF
TGCGCCAGCAGCCAAGATCTCGGACAGGGGTGGGGGGAGCAGTACTTC
>TRBV9|few|NA|TRBJ2-2
CASSRDGGAGELFF
TGTGCCAGCAGCCGGGACGGCGGGGCCGGGGAGCTGTTTTTT
>TRBV6-8|NA|NA|TRBJ1-1
CASSWELNTEAFF
TGTGCCAGCAGTTGGGAGTTGAACACTGAAGCTTTCTTT
>TRBV28|NA|NA|TRBJ2-3
CASSFLSGTDTQYF
TGTGCCAGCAGTTTCTTGTCGGGTACAGATACGCAGTATTTT
>TRBV30|NA|NA|TRBJ2-5
CACAGNQETQYF
TGTGCCTGCGCGGGGAACCAAGAGACCCAGTACTTC
>TRBV28|NA|TRBD1|TRBJ1-5
CASRYSGGEQPQHF
TGTGCCAGCAGATATTCAGGGGGGGAGCAGCCCCAGCATTTT
>TRBV12-5|large|NA|TRBJ1-6
CASYPPVWGTSYNSPLHF
TGTGCCAGCTATCCCCCGGTATGGGGGACATCCTATAATTCACCCCTCCACTTT